In this sample, the clone carrying this TCR beta chain turned up once. What it binds is unknown. This sample stems from a study of cytotoxic CD8 clonotypes in ibrutinib-treated CLL. The assay was immunoSEQ multiplex PCR, and TCRdb's table has in-frame clones only and misses some. The sample yields 150,000 to 200,000 clones, over 55% seen once. Notes on the study in general: Elevated clonality accompanied ibrutinib response, with a return toward baseline values at progression. With treatment, public clonotypes, which were uncommon, either contracted or remained stable.

Germline assignment: CDR1 SGHNT and CDR2 YYREEE (reference sequence). Trimming removed 4 bases at V and 5 bases at J, with 15 bases between. This CDR3 is built from 15 residues. The sample here was PBMCs, taken after 24 months of ibrutinib treatment. V and J are TRBV5-4 and TRBJ2-2; D perhaps matches TRBD1 (5 bases). This sequence originates from a human donor with chronic lymphocytic leukemia. CDR3 region: CASSPLTSGTGELFF. In DNA, the CDR3 is TGTGCCAGCAGCCCACTTACCTCAGGGACCGGGGAGCTGTTTTTT.